This entry concerns a single T cell receptor beta chain. Antigen: not known. The entry originates in a study of spatial heterogeneity in lung cancer. Study findings and constraints: Within tumors, counts of expanded alpha and beta TCRs tracked tumor mutation counts.

Described time point: sample taken at primary tumor resection. From the 5' RACE reads, TCRdb called clonotypes with MiXCR, one entry per CDR3 protein. The table has 20,000 to 30,000 distinct CDR3 sequences, under 9.5% seen once. The CDR3 length is 19 residues. CDR1 is ENHRY, CDR2 SYGVKD, per germline. The V gene lost 2 bases and the J gene lost 1 base, with 21 bases spanning the gap. The source was lung tumor tissue, collected at surgery. The sequence was obtained from a male donor with early-stage non-small cell lung cancer. The chain employs TRBV10-3 and TRBJ2-1; D is unresolved. CDR3 in DNA: TGTGCCATCAGTGAGGTGACCCAAGGTTCAGGTCATTCCTACAATGAGCAGTTCTTC. Residues: CAISEVTQGSGHSYNEQFF.